The 30 T cell receptor beta chains below were found in one sample sequenced in a study of blood T cell repertoires in COVID-19. Libraries were prepared by immunoSEQ multiplex PCR; TCRdb keeps only in-frame clonotypes and omits some of them. The sample carries over 250,000 clones, roughly 89% recorded once. Sequenced sample: PBMCs or T cells enriched from blood (not recorded which). The receptors were gathered from a woman aged 60-75 years who had recovered from COVID-19.

The V call is TRBV6-4, the J call TRBJ1-1; 9 bases match TRBD1. V trimming: 11 bases; J trimming: 2 bases; junction bases outside the gene matches: 12. The germline CDR1 and CDR2 sequences are MRHNA and SNTAGT. This CDR3 has 15 amino acids. The CDR3 DNA sequence: TGTGCCGGTCACCTACAGGGGGCGTCAAACACTGAAGCTTTCTTT. Translating gives CAGHLQGASNTEAFF.

The chain employs TRBV7-9 and TRBJ1-6; the D is unclear. Per the germline V gene, CDR1 is SEHNR and CDR2 is FQNEAQ (reference sequence). The CDR3 is 14 residues long. V gave up 3 bases and J gave up 4 bases, with 7 bases separating them. The CDR3 region has the DNA TGTGCCAGCAGCTTGCGGTATTATAATTCACCCCTCCACTTT. It is translated as CASSLRYYNSPLHF.

The chain employs TRBV28 and TRBJ2-7, with TRBD1 as a possible D gene (5 bases). Germline CDR1 reads MDHEN; CDR2 reads SYDVKM. Deletions cut 2 bases from V and 2 bases from J, with 7 bases between. The CDR3 loop spans 13 amino acids. CDR3 residues: CASSLGAPYEQYF. The CDR3 DNA reads TGTGCCAGCAGTTTAGGGGCCCCCTACGAGCAGTACTTC. The complete variable domain, with remaining parts taken from reference TRBV28 and TRBJ2-7, reads DVKVTQSSRYLVKRTGEKVFLECVQDMDHENMFWYRQDPGLGLRLIYFSYDVKMKEKGDIPEGYSVSREKKERFSLILESASTNQTSMYLCASSLGAPYEQYFGPGTRLTVT.

CDR3 residues: CASSRTSGGARGTDTQYF. The CDR3, as DNA: TGCGCCAGCAGCCGGACTAGCGGGGGGGCCCGGGGCACAGATACGCAGTATTTT. The chain has TRBV4-1 and TRBJ2-3; TRBD2 agrees at 15 bases. This CDR3 is 18 amino acids long. V gave up 4 bases and J gave up 1 base; unmatched junction bases: 6. CDR1 is MGHRA, CDR2 YSYEKL, per germline.

The V gene is TRBV13, the J gene TRBJ2-2; 12 positions match TRBD2. The length of the CDR3 is 16 residues. Unmatched junction bases numbered 6, after V lost 4 bases and J lost 6 bases. CDR1 is PRHDT and CDR2 is FYEKMQ in the germline V gene (reference sequence). The CDR3 bases are TGTGCCAGCAGCTCCCCTAGCGGGGGGGCATCCGGGGAGCTGTTTTTT. This codes for CASSSPSGGASGELFF. The variable domain in full, with the rest retrieved from reference TRBV13 and TRBJ2-2, is AAGVIQSPRHLIKEKRETATLKCYPIPRHDTVYWYQQGPGQDPQFLISFYEKMQSDKGSIPDRFSAQQFSDYHSELNMSSLELGDSALYFCASSSPSGGASGELFFGEGSRLTVL.

A word on this clone: Germline is not matched at one junction end, which may reflect a read error. V is TRBV7-7 and J is TRBJ2-7; the D gene is possibly TRBD1 (7 bases). Germline V lookup: CDR1 SSHAT, CDR2 FNYEAQ (reference sequence). The CDR3 contains 17 residues. CDR3 sequence: CASSLSIVEGAVYEQYF. CDR3 coding DNA: TGTGCTAGCAGCTTATCAATAGTGGAGGGGGCGGTCTACGAGCAGTACTTC.

This clone was detected a few times. The genes are TRBV9 and TRBJ2-6; perhaps TRBD1 as D (6 bases). Trimming removed 4 bases at V and 4 bases at J, with 9 bases between. Germline V gene lookup returns CDR1 SGDLS and CDR2 YYNGEE. This CDR3 has 14 residues. The CDR3 sequence: CASSPRGGANVLTF. The CDR3 DNA follows: TGTGCCAGCAGCCCCAGGGGCGGGGCCAACGTCCTGACTTTC.

The rearrangement uses TRBV11-1 and TRBJ2-1; 11 nucleotides line up with TRBD2. CDR1 is SGHAT, CDR2 FQDESV, per germline (reference sequence). J was trimmed by 4 bases and V by 6 bases; bases with no gene match: 8. This CDR3 is 16 amino acids long. The CDR3 protein is CASSYSGTSGYNEQFF. The CDR3 region has the DNA TGTGCCAGCAGTTATTCCGGGACTAGCGGATACAATGAGCAGTTCTTC.

The chain is built from TRBV7-2 and TRBJ2-7; perhaps TRBD2 as D (5 bases). Germline assignment: CDR1 SGHTA and CDR2 FQGNSA. V lost 3 bases to trimming and J lost 2 bases, with 11 bases between them. The CDR3 has 14 amino acids. The CDR3 sequence: CASSFTDGAYEQYF. The CDR3 nucleotides are TGTGCCAGCAGCTTCACGGACGGGGCCTACGAGCAGTACTTC.

The V and J genes are TRBV3-1 (or the pseudogene TRBV3-2) and TRBJ1-5; 12 nucleotides align to TRBD1. J lost 0 bases, V lost 2 bases, and 5 bases had no gene match. This CDR3 comprises 18 residues. Per the germline V gene, CDR1 is LGHDT and CDR2 is YNNKEL (reference sequence). The DNA of the CDR3 is TGTGCCAGCAGCCAATCCGGGACAGGGGGCTATAGCAATCAGCCCCAGCATTTT. Its protein product is CASSQSGTGGYSNQPQHF.

The chain joins TRBV30 to TRBJ1-4; TRBD1 agrees at 7 bases. The CDR3 is made up of 15 amino acids. With 6 bases clipped from V and 6 bases from J, the junction kept 13 bases outside the gene matches. Germline CDR1 reads GTSNPN; CDR2 reads SVGIG (reference sequence). CDR3 amino acids: CACSPSDRAYEKLFF. For the CDR3, the DNA is TGTGCCTGCTCCCCGAGTGACAGGGCGTATGAAAAACTGTTTTTT.

V is TRBV5-4 and J is TRBJ2-4; 12 bases align to TRBD2. V shed 5 bases, J shed 5 bases, and the junction held 11 bases outside the gene matches. This CDR3 is built from 17 residues. CDR1 is SGHNT, CDR2 YYREEE, per germline (reference sequence). The DNA of the CDR3 is TGTGCCAGCAGTCGAGCTAGCGGGGGGGCGGGGGAAAACATTCAGTACTTC. Translation: CASSRASGGAGENIQYF.

This clone showed up just once. The rearrangement uses TRBV4-1 and TRBJ2-7; D possibly corresponds to TRBD1 (6 bases). Looked up from germline, CDR1 is MGHRA and CDR2 is YSYEKL. The ends were cut back, 2 bases at V and 2 bases at J, with 13 bases in the middle. The length of the CDR3 is 15 residues. The DNA of the CDR3 is TGCGCCAGCAGCCAACATACAGGGTCAGCCTACGAGCAGTACTTC. Translated: CASSQHTGSAYEQYF.

The rearrangement uses TRBV28 and TRBJ2-5; 12 bases are shared with TRBD2. Germline V lookup: CDR1 MDHEN, CDR2 SYDVKM. With 4 bases clipped from V and 5 bases from J, the junction kept 8 bases outside the gene matches. The CDR3 is 16 residues long. The CDR3 reads CASSSGLAGFVETQYF. The DNA for the CDR3 is TGTGCCAGCAGTTCCGGACTAGCGGGATTTGTGGAGACCCAGTACTTC.

This clone was seen a single time. The V and J genes are TRBV5-1 and TRBJ1-3; 9 nucleotides agree with TRBD1. The CDR3 is 16 amino acids. V shed 6 bases, J shed 7 bases, and the junction held 14 bases outside the gene matches. In germline, CDR1 is SGHRS, CDR2 YFSETQ. The CDR3 sequence is CASTVSPGTGRNTIYF. The CDR3 coding sequence is TGCGCCAGCACCGTCAGCCCGGGGACAGGGCGTAACACCATATATTTT. Full variable domain (missing parts from reference TRBV5-1 and TRBJ1-3): KAGVTQTPRYLIKTRGQQVTLSCSPISGHRSVSWYQQTPGQGLQFLFEYFSETQRNKGNFPGRFSGRQFSNSRSEMNVSTLELGDSALYLCASTVSPGTGRNTIYFGEGSWLTVV.

The rearrangement joins TRBV7-9 to TRBJ1-3; 8 positions agree with TRBD1. CDR1 is SEHNR, CDR2 FQNEAQ, per germline (reference sequence). The V and J ends lost 4 bases and 4 bases, in that order; junction bases with no gene match: 6. This CDR3 is 15 amino acids long. The CDR3 sequence is CASSSRQGLGNTIYF. CDR3 DNA sequence: TGTGCCAGCAGCTCCCGACAGGGGCTAGGAAACACCATATATTTT.

This clone occurred once. The chain couples TRBV5-1 to TRBJ1-1; perhaps TRBD1 as D (6 bases). CDR1 and CDR2 (germline): SGHRS, YFSETQ. CDR3 length: 14 amino acids. V lost 0 bases and J lost 8, with 14 bases in between. CDR3 residues: CASSLEFGGREAFF. DNA of the CDR3: TGCGCCAGCAGCTTGGAATTCGGGGGGCGGGAAGCTTTCTTT. Combining the CDR3 with reference TRBV5-1 and TRBJ1-1 gives the whole variable domain KAGVTQTPRYLIKTRGQQVTLSCSPISGHRSVSWYQQTPGQGLQFLFEYFSETQRNKGNFPGRFSGRQFSNSRSEMNVSTLELGDSALYLCASSLEFGGREAFFGQGTRLTVV.

This clone was recorded once. The gene calls are TRBV18 and TRBJ2-7; tentative D call: TRBD1 (6 bases). Trimming took off 3 bases at V and 1 base at J, with 7 bases between the two ends. Germline assignment: CDR1 KGHSH and CDR2 LQKENI. The CDR3 is 13 amino acids. The CDR3 region has the DNA TGTGCCAGCTCACCTACAGGGTCCTACGAGCAGTACTTC. Amino acids: CASSPTGSYEQYF.

The chain links TRBV9 to TRBJ2-1; no definite D call. Germline CDR1 reads SGDLS; CDR2 reads YYNGEE. V lost 0 bases and J 4 bases, leaving 11 bases between the germline ends. CDR3 length equals 15 residues. CDR3 sequence: CASSVVQASYNEQFF. CDR3 nucleotide sequence: TGTGCCAGCAGCGTAGTTCAGGCTTCGTACAATGAGCAGTTCTTC. Supplemented by reference TRBV9 and TRBJ2-1, the full variable domain reads DSGVTQTPKHLITATGQRVTLRCSPRSGDLSVYWYQQSLDQGLQFLIQYYNGEERAKGNILERFSAQQFPDLHSELNLSSLELGDSALYFCASSVVQASYNEQFFGPGTRLTVL.

This clone came up once. The gene calls are TRBV19 and TRBJ2-1; a possible D gene is TRBD2 (6 bases). The V end lost 3 bases, the J end lost 4 bases, and 13 bases lay between the germline ends. Germline V CDR1 and CDR2: LNHDA, SQIVND (reference sequence). CDR3 length equals 15 residues. The CDR3 sequence is CASSMGTGVYNEQFF. For the CDR3, the DNA is TGTGCCAGTAGTATGGGTACGGGGGTTTACAATGAGCAGTTCTTC.

This chain connects TRBV9 to TRBJ2-3; D is unresolved. The CDR3 has 14 residues. Between the trimmed V and J ends, which lost 6 bases and 2 bases, there was a span of 13 bases. Germline V lookup: CDR1 SGDLS, CDR2 YYNGEE. The CDR3 sequence: CASTNSILTDTQYF. As DNA, the CDR3 is TGTGCCAGCACCAACAGCATACTCACAGATACGCAGTATTTT.

The chain is built from TRBV7-2 and TRBJ2-7; TRBD2 is a possible D gene (5 bases). Germline CDR1 SGHTA, CDR2 FQGNSA. V was cut by 5 bases and J by 9 bases, with 11 bases left in between. The CDR3 has 11 residues. For the CDR3, the DNA is TGTGCCAGCAGCGGAAGGACTCCGCAGTACTTC. Translation gives CASSGRTPQYF.

V usage is TRBV28 and J usage is TRBJ1-2; the match to TRBD1 covers 7 bases. This CDR3 is 17 amino acids long. Germline V gene lookup returns CDR1 MDHEN and CDR2 SYDVKM. Losses at the gene ends were 4 bases for V and 2 bases for J; bases not matched to a gene: 13. The CDR3 protein is CASSSSAGGRFNYGYTF. The CDR3 DNA sequence: TGTGCCAGCAGTTCCTCCGCAGGGGGACGCTTCAACTATGGCTACACCTTC.

The gene calls are TRBV5-1 and TRBJ2-7; TRBD1 matches 7 bases. The CDR3 runs to 13 residues. J was trimmed by 7 bases and V by 4 bases; bases with no gene match: 8. Germline CDR1 and CDR2: SGHRS and YFSETQ. CDR3 coding DNA: TGCGCCAGCAGCCTTCAAACAGGGGAAGAGCAGTACTTC. It codes for CASSLQTGEEQYF. Filled out from reference TRBV5-1 and TRBJ2-7, the complete variable domain reads KAGVTQTPRYLIKTRGQQVTLSCSPISGHRSVSWYQQTPGQGLQFLFEYFSETQRNKGNFPGRFSGRQFSNSRSEMNVSTLELGDSALYLCASSLQTGEEQYFGPGTRLTVT.

This sequence joins TRBV5-1 and TRBJ2-7; 7 nucleotides line up with TRBD1. The germline gives CDR1 SGHRS, CDR2 YFSETQ. The CDR3 sequence is 14 residues long. J lost 3 bases, V lost 3 bases, and 6 bases had no gene match. The CDR3 sequence is CASSSYRTGYEQYF. CDR3 bases: TGCGCCAGCAGCTCCTACAGGACAGGCTACGAGCAGTACTTC. The whole variable domain, filled in from reference TRBV5-1 and TRBJ2-7, reads KAGVTQTPRYLIKTRGQQVTLSCSPISGHRSVSWYQQTPGQGLQFLFEYFSETQRNKGNFPGRFSGRQFSNSRSEMNVSTLELGDSALYLCASSSYRTGYEQYFGPGTRLTVT.

The gene calls are TRBV7-3 and TRBJ2-5; TRBD2 agrees at 13 bases. J gave up 3 bases and V 5 bases, and 3 bases lay outside the gene matches. This CDR3 is 15 amino acids long. CDR1 is SGHTA, CDR2 FQGTGA, per germline. The CDR3 DNA sequence: TGTGCCAGCAGCCTTGGACTAGCGGGGGAAGAGACCCAGTACTTC. Translation gives CASSLGLAGEETQYF.

The chain links TRBV7-3 to TRBJ1-5; no clear D. The CDR3 spans 14 residues. The V end was cut by 7 bases, the J end by 5 bases, with 15 bases between. Per germline, CDR1 SGHTA and CDR2 FQGTGA. The DNA of the CDR3 is TGTGCCAGCACCCCATCTAGGTCTGATCAGCCCCAGCATTTT. Encoded protein: CASTPSRSDQPQHF.

This sequence joins TRBV4-1 and TRBJ1-5, with 9 bases matching TRBD1. CDR3 length: 16 residues. V trimming: 3 bases; J trimming: 1 base; junction bases outside the gene matches: 4. CDR1 and CDR2 (germline): MGHRA, YSYEKL. DNA of the CDR3: TGCGCCAGCAGCCAGTCCGGGACAGGGAGCAATCAGCCCCAGCATTTT. The encoded protein is CASSQSGTGSNQPQHF.

The chain links TRBV9 to TRBJ1-2; tentative D call: TRBD1 (6 bases). The CDR3 has 15 amino acids. Germline lookup yields CDR1 SGDLS and CDR2 YYNGEE. V was trimmed by 3 bases and J by 4 bases, leaving 16 bases between them. The CDR3 DNA sequence: TGTGCCAGCAGCGCCGGACAGAACCTGCTCTATGGCTACACCTTC. Translating gives CASSAGQNLLYGYTF.

The chain joins TRBV6-4 to TRBJ1-6; 9 bases agree with TRBD1. The CDR3 length is 14 residues. V was pared by 6 bases and J by 7 bases, with 4 bases of the junction left unmatched. Per germline, CDR1 MRHNA and CDR2 SNTAGT. For the CDR3, the DNA is TGTGCCAGCAGGGGACAGGGAGGGAATTCACCCCTCCACTTT. Translated, it gives CASRGQGGNSPLHF.